Listed here are 13 T cell receptor beta chains from one sample, sequenced in a study of T cells in Graves' hyperthyroidism and ophthalmopathy. TCR beta CDR3 regions were amplified from RNA transcripts. TCR CDR3 underwent first-round RT-PCR with the HTBI primer set. TCRdb redid the calling of the multiplex PCR reads with MiXCR, one entry per CDR3 protein. The sample yields some 370,000 distinct CDR3 sequences, about a sixth seen once. The sample was blood. These receptor sequences come from a woman aged 25 to 39 with Graves' hyperthyroidism that later progressed to Graves' ophthalmopathy.

This clonotype was counted at least ten times. The chain uses TRBV6-5 and TRBJ2-3; a possible D gene is TRBD1 (5 bases). This CDR3 has 13 amino acids. The germline gives CDR1 MNHEY, CDR2 SVGAGI. Trimming removed 2 bases from V and 8 bases from J, with 11 bases in between. CDR3 sequence: CASSYGALGTQYF. The CDR3 nucleotides are TGTGCCAGCAGTTACGGGGCGCTCGGTACGCAGTATTTT.

There are a few counts of this clonotype. This chain joins TRBV19 and TRBJ1-1; no firm D call. The germline V gene encodes CDR1 LNHDA and CDR2 SQIVND (reference sequence). Trimming removed 4 bases from V and 10 bases from J, with 16 bases in between. The CDR3 contains 13 residues. CDR3 nucleotides: TGTGCCAGTAGTACTCGACCGTCTGCCGGAGCTTTCTTT. This gives the protein CASSTRPSAGAFF. Using reference TRBV19 and TRBJ1-1 for the parts outside the CDR3, the full variable domain is DGGITQSPKYLFRKEGQNVTLSCEQNLNHDAMYWYRQDPGQGLRLIYYSQIVNDFQKGDIAEGYSVSREKKESFPLTVTSAQKNPTAFYLCASSTRPSAGAFFGQGTRLTVV.

V and J are TRBV12-3 or TRBV12-4 and TRBJ1-1; TRBD1 aligns across 8 bases. The CDR3 has 13 residues. The V gene end was trimmed by 4 bases and the J gene end by 7 bases; junction bases not matched to a gene: 5. CDR3 nucleotides: TGTGCCAGCAGTTCCTCCGGGACAGGTGAAGCTTTCTTT. This translates into CASSSSGTGEAFF.

Many counts were recorded for this clonotype. The gene calls are TRBV10-1 and TRBJ2-4; 8 positions agree with TRBD1. CDR3 length: 14 residues. V was clipped by 0 bases and J by 5 bases; unmatched bases: 0. CDR1 and CDR2 (germline): WNHNN, SYGVQD (reference sequence). As DNA, the CDR3 is TGCGCCAGCAGTGAGTCGGGACAGGAAAACATTCAGTACTTC. It yields the protein CASSESGQENIQYF.

Many counts were recorded for this clonotype. The rearrangement links TRBV28 to TRBJ2-2; D possibly corresponds to TRBD2 (7 bases). V lost 2 bases to trimming and J lost 5 bases, with 12 bases between them. This CDR3 is 15 amino acids long. Germline CDR1 reads MDHEN; CDR2 reads SYDVKM. The CDR3 protein is CASSLRGARTGELFF. CDR3 bases: TGTGCCAGCAGTTTACGGGGGGCAAGGACCGGGGAGCTGTTTTTT.

This clonotype was counted many times. V gene TRBV18 combines with J gene TRBJ2-5; 9 bases are shared with TRBD1. In germline, CDR1 is KGHSH, CDR2 LQKENI. This CDR3 is built from 15 residues. V shed 0 bases and J 3 bases; nucleotides not matched to a gene: 2. This CDR3 reads CASSPPGDREETQYF. Here the CDR3 DNA reads TGTGCCAGCTCACCACCGGGGGACAGGGAAGAGACCCAGTACTTC.

The chain carries TRBV2 and TRBJ2-5, with 10 bases aligning to TRBD1. The CDR3 consists of 14 residues. V was pared by 6 bases and J by 7 bases, with 8 bases of the junction left unmatched. Looked up from germline, CDR1 is SNHLY and CDR2 is FYNNEI. The DNA of the CDR3 is TGTGCCAGCAGAAGACAGGGGGCGGGAGGGACCCAGTACTTC. Translated: CASRRQGAGGTQYF.

This clonotype has at least ten counts. V is TRBV12-3 or TRBV12-4 and J is TRBJ2-1; TRBD2 is a possible D gene (5 bases). CDR3 length: 16 residues. V was pared by 7 bases and J by 0 bases, with 16 bases between. The CDR3, as DNA: TGTGCCAGCACCATCTTGGGAGATAGCTCCTACAATGAGCAGTTCTTC. As protein: CASTILGDSSYNEQFF.

This clonotype was picked up many times. V usage is TRBV24-1 and J usage is TRBJ1-4, with a possible D match to TRBD1 (6 bases). The ends were cut back, 4 bases at V and 10 bases at J, with 15 bases in the middle. CDR1 is KGHDR, CDR2 SFDVKD, per germline. CDR3 length equals 14 residues. This chain's CDR3 is CATSDSRGNRKLFF. The CDR3 DNA reads as TGTGCCACCAGTGACAGCAGGGGTAATAGAAAACTGTTTTTT.

This clonotype showed up just a few times. The rearrangement uses TRBV4-2 and TRBJ2-2; the D gene is possibly TRBD2 (7 bases). CDR1 and CDR2 from the germline V gene are LGHNA and YNFKEQ. The CDR3 is 15 amino acids. Deletions cut 2 bases from V and 6 bases from J, with 13 bases between. CDR3 nucleotides: TGTGCCAGCAGCCAAAAGGGGGGGGGGCCCGGGGAGCTGTTTTTT. Translating it yields CASSQKGGGPGELFF.

At least ten counts were recorded for this clonotype. The chain employs TRBV30 and TRBJ1-6; 9 nucleotides agree with TRBD1. The length of the CDR3 is 14 residues. V shed 5 bases, J shed 6 bases, and the junction held 5 bases outside the gene matches. CDR1 is GTSNPN, CDR2 SVGIG, per germline (reference sequence). The CDR3 bases are TGTGCCTGGGCCGGGACAGGGACTAATTCACCCCTCCACTTT. As protein: CAWAGTGTNSPLHF.

This clonotype was counted at least ten times. V usage is TRBV29-1 and J usage is TRBJ2-7; D possibly corresponds to TRBD1 (5 bases). CDR1 is SQVTM and CDR2 is ANQGSEA in the germline V gene. The CDR3 consists of 13 residues. With 3 bases removed from V and 5 bases from J, the gap between germline ends came to 14 bases. CDR3 protein: CSVEDTVGNEQYF. The CDR3 nucleotides read TGCAGCGTTGAGGACACCGTGGGGAACGAGCAGTACTTC.

This clonotype was seen only a few times. The genes are TRBV5-1 and TRBJ2-7; 8 bases fit TRBD2. The CDR3 sequence is 16 residues long. The V and J ends lost 4 bases and 0 bases, in that order; junction bases with no gene match: 9. From germline, CDR1 is SGHRS and CDR2 YFSETQ. The CDR3 region has the DNA TGCGCCAGCAGCAGACTTAGCGGGACCCACTCCTACGAGCAGTACTTC. Translation: CASSRLSGTHSYEQYF. Full variable domain (remainder filled in from reference TRBV5-1 and TRBJ2-7): KAGVTQTPRYLIKTRGQQVTLSCSPISGHRSVSWYQQTPGQGLQFLFEYFSETQRNKGNFPGRFSGRQFSNSRSEMNVSTLELGDSALYLCASSRLSGTHSYEQYFGPGTRLTVT.